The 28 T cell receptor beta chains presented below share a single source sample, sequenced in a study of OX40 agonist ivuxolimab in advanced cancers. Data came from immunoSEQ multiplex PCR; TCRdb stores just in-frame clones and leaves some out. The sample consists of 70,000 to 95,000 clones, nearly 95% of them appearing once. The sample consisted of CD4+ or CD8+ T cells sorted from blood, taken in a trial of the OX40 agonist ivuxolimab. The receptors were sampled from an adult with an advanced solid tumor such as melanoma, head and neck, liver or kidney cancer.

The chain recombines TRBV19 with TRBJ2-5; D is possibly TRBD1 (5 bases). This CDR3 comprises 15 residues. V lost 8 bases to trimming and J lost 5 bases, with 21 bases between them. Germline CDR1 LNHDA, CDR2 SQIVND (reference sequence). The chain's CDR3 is CASGLGIGVGETQYF. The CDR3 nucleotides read TGTGCCAGTGGCCTGGGGATAGGGGTAGGGGAGACCCAGTACTTC.

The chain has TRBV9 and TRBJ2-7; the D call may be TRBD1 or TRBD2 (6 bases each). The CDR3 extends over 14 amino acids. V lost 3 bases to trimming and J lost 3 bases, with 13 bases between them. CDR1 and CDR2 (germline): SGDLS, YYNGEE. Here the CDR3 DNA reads TGTGCCAGCAGCGCCAGGGGAGGTGGCTACGAGCAGTACTTC. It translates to CASSARGGGYEQYF.

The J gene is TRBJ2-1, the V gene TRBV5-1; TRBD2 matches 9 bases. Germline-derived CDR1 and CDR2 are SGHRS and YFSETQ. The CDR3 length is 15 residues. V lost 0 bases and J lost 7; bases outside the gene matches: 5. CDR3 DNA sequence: TGCGCCAGCAGCTTGGATAGCGGGGGAAGTAATGAGCAGTTCTTC. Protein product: CASSLDSGGSNEQFF.

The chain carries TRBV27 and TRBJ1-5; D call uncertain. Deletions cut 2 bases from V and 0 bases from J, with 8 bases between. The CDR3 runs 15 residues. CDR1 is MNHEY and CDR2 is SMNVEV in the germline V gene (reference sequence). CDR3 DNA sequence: TGTGCCAGCAGTTTAGTCTTTTATAGCAATCAGCCCCAGCATTTT. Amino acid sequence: CASSLVFYSNQPQHF.

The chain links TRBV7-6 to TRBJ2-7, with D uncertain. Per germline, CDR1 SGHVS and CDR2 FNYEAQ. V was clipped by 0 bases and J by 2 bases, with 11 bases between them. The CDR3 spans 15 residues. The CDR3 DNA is TGTGCCAGCAGCTTAGCCGACGGGCGCACCTACGAGCAGTACTTC. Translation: CASSLADGRTYEQYF.

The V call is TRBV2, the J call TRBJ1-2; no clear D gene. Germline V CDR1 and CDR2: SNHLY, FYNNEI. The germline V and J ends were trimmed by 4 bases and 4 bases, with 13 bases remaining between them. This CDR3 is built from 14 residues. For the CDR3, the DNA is TGTGCCAGCAGTGGGGGTGTTTACCTCTATGGCTACACCTTC. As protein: CASSGGVYLYGYTF.

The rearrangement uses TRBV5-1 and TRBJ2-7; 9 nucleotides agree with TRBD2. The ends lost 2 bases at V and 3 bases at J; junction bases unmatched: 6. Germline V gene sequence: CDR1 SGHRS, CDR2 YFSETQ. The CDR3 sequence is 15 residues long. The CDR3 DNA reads TGCGCCAGCAGCTTTTATAGCGGGGGCCTCTACGAGCAGTACTTC. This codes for CASSFYSGGLYEQYF.

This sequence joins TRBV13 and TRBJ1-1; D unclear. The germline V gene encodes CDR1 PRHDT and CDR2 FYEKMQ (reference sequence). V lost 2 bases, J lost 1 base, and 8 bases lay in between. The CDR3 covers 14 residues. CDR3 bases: TGTGCCAGCAGCTTATGGCACCCGAACACTGAAGCTTTCTTT. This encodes CASSLWHPNTEAFF. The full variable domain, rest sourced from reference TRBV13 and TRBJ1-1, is AAGVIQSPRHLIKEKRETATLKCYPIPRHDTVYWYQQGPGQDPQFLISFYEKMQSDKGSIPDRFSAQQFSDYHSELNMSSLELGDSALYFCASSLWHPNTEAFFGQGTRLTVV.

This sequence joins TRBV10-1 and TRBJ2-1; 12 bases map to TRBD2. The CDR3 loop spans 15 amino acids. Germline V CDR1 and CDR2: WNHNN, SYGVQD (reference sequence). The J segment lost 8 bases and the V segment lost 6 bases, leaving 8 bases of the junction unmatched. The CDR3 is CASSRLAGEVDEQFF. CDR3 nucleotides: TGCGCCAGCAGCCGACTAGCGGGAGAGGTCGATGAGCAGTTCTTC.

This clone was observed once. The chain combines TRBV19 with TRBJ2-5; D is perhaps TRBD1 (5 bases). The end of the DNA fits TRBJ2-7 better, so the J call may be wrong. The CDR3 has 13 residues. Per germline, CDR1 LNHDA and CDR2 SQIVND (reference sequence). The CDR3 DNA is TGTGCCAGTAAGAGCCAGGGCTCCTACGAGCAGTACTTC. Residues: CASKSQGSYEQYF.

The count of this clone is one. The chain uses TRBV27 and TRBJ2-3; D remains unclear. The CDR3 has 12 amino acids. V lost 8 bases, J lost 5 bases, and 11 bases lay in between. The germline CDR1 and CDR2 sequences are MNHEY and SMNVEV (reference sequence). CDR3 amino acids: CASSAVGDTQYF. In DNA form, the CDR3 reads TGTGCCAGCTCCGCTGTAGGAGATACGCAGTATTTT.

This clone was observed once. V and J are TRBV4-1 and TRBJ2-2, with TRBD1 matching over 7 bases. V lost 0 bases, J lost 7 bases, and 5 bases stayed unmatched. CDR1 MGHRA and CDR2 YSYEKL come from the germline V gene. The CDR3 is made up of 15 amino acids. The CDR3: CASSQDHRGGGELFF. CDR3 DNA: TGCGCCAGCAGCCAAGATCACAGGGGTGGCGGGGAGCTGTTTTTT.

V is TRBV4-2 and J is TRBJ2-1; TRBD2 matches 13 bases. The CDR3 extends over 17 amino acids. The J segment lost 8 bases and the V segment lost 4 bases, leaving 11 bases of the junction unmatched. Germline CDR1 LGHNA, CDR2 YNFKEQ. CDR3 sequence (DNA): TGTGCCAGCAGCCCTCCACCAGGACTAGCGGGAGCCGATGAGCAGTTCTTC. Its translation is CASSPPPGLAGADEQFF.

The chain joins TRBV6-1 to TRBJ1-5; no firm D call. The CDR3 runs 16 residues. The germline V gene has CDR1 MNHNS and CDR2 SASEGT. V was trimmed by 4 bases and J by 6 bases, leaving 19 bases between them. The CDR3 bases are TGTGCCAGCAGTGTCATATCGGAGGGATCGGCTCAGCCCCAGCATTTT. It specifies CASSVISEGSAQPQHF.

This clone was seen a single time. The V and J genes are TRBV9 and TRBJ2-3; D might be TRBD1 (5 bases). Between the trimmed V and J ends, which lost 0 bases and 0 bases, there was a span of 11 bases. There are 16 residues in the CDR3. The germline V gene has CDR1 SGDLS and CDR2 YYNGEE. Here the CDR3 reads CASSVEGARSTDTQYF. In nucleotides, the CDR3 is TGTGCCAGCAGCGTAGAAGGGGCGAGAAGCACAGATACGCAGTATTTT.

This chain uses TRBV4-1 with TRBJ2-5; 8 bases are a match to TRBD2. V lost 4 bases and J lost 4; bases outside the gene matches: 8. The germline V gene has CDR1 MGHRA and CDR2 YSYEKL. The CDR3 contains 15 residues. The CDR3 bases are TGCGCCAGCAGCCTATCGGGAGGGCCAATAGAGACCCAGTACTTC. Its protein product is CASSLSGGPIETQYF.

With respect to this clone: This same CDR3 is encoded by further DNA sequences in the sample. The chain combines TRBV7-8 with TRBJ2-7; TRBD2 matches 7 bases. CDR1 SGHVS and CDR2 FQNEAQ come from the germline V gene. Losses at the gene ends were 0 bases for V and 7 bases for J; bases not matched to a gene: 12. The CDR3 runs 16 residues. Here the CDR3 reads CASSLAFAGSAGEQYF. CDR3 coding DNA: TGTGCCAGCAGCTTAGCCTTCGCCGGCTCAGCGGGAGAGCAGTACTTC.

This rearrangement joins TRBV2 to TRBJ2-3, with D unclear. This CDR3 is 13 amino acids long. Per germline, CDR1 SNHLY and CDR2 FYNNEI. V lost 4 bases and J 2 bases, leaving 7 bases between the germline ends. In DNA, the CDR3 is TGTGCCAGCAGTGCGCAGAACACAGATACGCAGTATTTT. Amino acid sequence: CASSAQNTDTQYF.

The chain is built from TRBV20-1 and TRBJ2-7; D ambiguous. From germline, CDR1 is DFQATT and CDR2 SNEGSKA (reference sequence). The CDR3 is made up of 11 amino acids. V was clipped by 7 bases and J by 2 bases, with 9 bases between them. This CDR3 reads CSEARTYEQYF. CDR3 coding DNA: TGCAGTGAAGCCAGGACCTACGAGCAGTACTTC.

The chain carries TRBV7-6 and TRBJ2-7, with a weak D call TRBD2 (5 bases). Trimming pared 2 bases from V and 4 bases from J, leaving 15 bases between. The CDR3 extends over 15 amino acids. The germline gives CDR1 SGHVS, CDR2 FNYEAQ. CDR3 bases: TGTGCCAGCAGCTTATACGTAGATTCGGGGTACGAGCAGTACTTC. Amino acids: CASSLYVDSGYEQYF. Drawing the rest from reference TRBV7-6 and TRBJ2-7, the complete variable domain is GAGVSQSPRYKVTKRGQDVALRCDPISGHVSLYWYRQALGQGPEFLTYFNYEAQQDKSGLPNDRFSAERPEGSISTLTIQRTEQRDSAMYRCASSLYVDSGYEQYFGPGTRLTVT.

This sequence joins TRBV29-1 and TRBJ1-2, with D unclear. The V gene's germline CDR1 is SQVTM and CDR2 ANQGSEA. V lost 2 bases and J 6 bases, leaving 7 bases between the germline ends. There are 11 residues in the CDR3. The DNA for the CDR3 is TGCAGCGTTGAAAGAGGAGATGGCTACACCTTC. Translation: CSVERGDGYTF.

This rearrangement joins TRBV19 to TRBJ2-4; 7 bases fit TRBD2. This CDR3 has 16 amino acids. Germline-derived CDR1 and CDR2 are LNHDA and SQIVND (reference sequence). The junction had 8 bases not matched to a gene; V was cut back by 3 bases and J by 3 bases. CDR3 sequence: CASSISLGGVKNIQYF. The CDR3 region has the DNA TGTGCCAGTAGTATTTCCCTGGGAGGGGTCAAAAACATTCAGTACTTC.

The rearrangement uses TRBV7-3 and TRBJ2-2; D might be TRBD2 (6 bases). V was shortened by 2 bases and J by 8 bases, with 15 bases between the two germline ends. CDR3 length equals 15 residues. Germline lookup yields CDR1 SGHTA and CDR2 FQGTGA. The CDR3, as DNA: TGTGCCAGCAGCTTAGGCCCTACGGGAGAGGGGGAGCTGTTTTTT. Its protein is CASSLGPTGEGELFF.

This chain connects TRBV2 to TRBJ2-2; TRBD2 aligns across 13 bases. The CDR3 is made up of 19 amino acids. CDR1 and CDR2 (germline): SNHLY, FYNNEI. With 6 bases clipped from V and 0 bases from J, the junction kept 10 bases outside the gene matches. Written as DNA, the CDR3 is TGTGCCAGCAGAGCTCTCGGACTAGCGGGGGCCACGAACACCGGGGAGCTGTTTTTT. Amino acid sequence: CASRALGLAGATNTGELFF.

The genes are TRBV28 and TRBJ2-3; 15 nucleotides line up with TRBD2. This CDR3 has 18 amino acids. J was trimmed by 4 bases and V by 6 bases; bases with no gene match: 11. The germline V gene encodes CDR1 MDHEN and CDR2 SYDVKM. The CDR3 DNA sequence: TGTGCCAGCAGCGACACCGGGACTAGCGGGGGGAAAGCAGATACGCAGTATTTT. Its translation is CASSDTGTSGGKADTQYF.

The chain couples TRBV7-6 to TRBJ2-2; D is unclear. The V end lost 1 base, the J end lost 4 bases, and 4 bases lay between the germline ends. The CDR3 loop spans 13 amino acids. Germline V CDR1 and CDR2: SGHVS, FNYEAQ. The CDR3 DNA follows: TGTGCCAGCAGCTTAGGTCCCACCGGGGAGCTGTTTTTT. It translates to CASSLGPTGELFF.

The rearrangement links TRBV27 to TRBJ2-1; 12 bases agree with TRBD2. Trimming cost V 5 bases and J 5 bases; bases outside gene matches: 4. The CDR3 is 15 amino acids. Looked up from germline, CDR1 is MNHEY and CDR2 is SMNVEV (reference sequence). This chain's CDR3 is CASSPRTSGNNEQFF. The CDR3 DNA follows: TGTGCCAGCAGTCCGCGGACTAGCGGGAACAATGAGCAGTTCTTC.

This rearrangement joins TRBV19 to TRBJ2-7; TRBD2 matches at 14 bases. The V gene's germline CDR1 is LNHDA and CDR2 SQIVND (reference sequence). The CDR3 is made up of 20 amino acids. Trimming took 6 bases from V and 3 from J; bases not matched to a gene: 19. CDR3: CASSSWAAGTSGSRNYEQYF. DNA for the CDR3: TGTGCCAGTAGCTCCTGGGCAGCCGGGACTAGCGGGAGCAGGAACTACGAGCAGTACTTC.